This is a list of T cell receptor beta chains from one sample in a study of metastatic and nonmetastatic thyroid tumors. TCRdb reprocessed the PCR reads using MiXCR. The sample shows fewer than 15,000 clones, about 12% of them seen only once. The sequencing input was blood. The receptors originated from a female donor with papillary thyroid cancer or a benign thyroid nodule (not recorded which). Some clones in this sample may be carry-over from other donors' samples. Each CDR3 is given with its conserved first and last residue. The D gene is left open where the match is weak. Expanded clones get a size class; other rows say once, few or many, or leave the size out.

d_call j_call v_call clone_size cdr3_nt cdr3_aa
TRBD1 TRBJ1-2 TRBV3-1 many TGTGCCAGCAGCTCAGGGGGCTTAGGCTATGGCTACACCTTC CASSSGGLGYGYTF
NA TRBJ1-4 TRBV6-1 many TGTGCCAGCTCTAGTGGTGGGGGGGATGAAAAACTGTTTTTT CASSSGGGDEKLFF
NA TRBJ2-7 TRBV2 many TGTGCCAGCCGCCGGCAGAGCTCCTACGAGCAGTACTTC CASRRQSSYEQYF
NA TRBJ1-2 TRBV5-1 medium-sized TGCGCCAGCAGCTTGGGTTCTTCCCTCTATGGCTACACCTTC CASSLGSSLYGYTF
TRBD2 TRBJ2-2 TRBV6-1 NA TGTGCCAGCAGGGAAAGACTAGCGGGAGGGAGCACCGGGGAGCTGTTTTTT CASRERLAGGSTGELFF
TRBD1 TRBJ2-1 TRBV4-1 many TGCGCCAGCAGCCAAGCGGTTGATCGGACAGGGGTTAATGAGCAGTTCTTC CASSQAVDRTGVNEQFF
TRBD1 TRBJ1-2 TRBV25-1 medium-sized TGTGCCAGCTCCCCGGGACAGGGAACGAAAGGCTACACCTTC CASSPGQGTKGYTF
NA TRBJ2-1 TRBV2 many TGTGCCAGCAGTGTGGGAAAGGGTATAGATGAGCAGTTCTTC CASSVGKGIDEQFF
TRBD2 TRBJ2-7 TRBV15 medium-sized TGTGCCACCAGCAGAGCCCAGACTAGCGGCTACGAGCAGTACTTC CATSRAQTSGYEQYF
TRBD2 TRBJ2-1 TRBV30 many TGTGCCTGCGGGAGATCCGGGACTAGCGATGTGAATGAGCAGTTCTTC CACGRSGTSDVNEQFF
NA TRBJ2-1 TRBV29-1 NA TGCAGCGTGGAAGCGAATAGGGTCCTTAGCTCCTACAATGAGCAGTTCTTC CSVEANRVLSSYNEQFF
TRBD1 TRBJ1-3 TRBV7-2 many TGTGCCAGCAGCCCTAAGACAGGGGGCGATAATAACTTATATTTT CASSPKTGGDNNLYF
NA TRBJ2-1 TRBV5-6 NA TGTGCCAGCAGCCCCGCCGGAGGGGTCTCCTACAATGAGCAGTTCTTC CASSPAGGVSYNEQFF
TRBD1 TRBJ1-3 TRBV25-1 NA TGTGCCAGCAGCGTGACAGGGTTTGCAAACACCATATATTTT CASSVTGFANTIYF
NA TRBJ1-2 TRBV4-1 many TGCGCCAGCAGCCAAGTCGGACTTCACTATGGCTACACCTTC CASSQVGLHYGYTF
TRBD1 TRBJ1-4 TRBV5-1 many TGCGCCAGCAGCTGGACAGGGGGTAATGAAAAACTGTTTTTT CASSWTGGNEKLFF
TRBD2 TRBJ2-2 TRBV7-3 many TGTGCCAGCAGCTCAATGGGGAGGAGACCGGGACTAGTCGTCGGGGAGCTGTTTTTT CASSSMGRRPGLVVGELFF
NA TRBJ1-1 TRBV5-1 NA TGCGCCAGCAAGGCAAGGGTGAACACTGAAGCTTTCTTT CASKARVNTEAFF
NA TRBJ2-1 TRBV5-8 many TGTGCCAGCACCCCACGGGTTGAGCAGTTCTTC CASTPRVEQFF
NA TRBJ1-1 TRBV5-1 many TGCGCCAGCCGGGAGGGCTTAGAGGGGAACACTGAAGCTTTCTTT CASREGLEGNTEAFF
NA TRBJ2-2 TRBV5-6 many TGTGCCAGCAGCCGCAACACCGGGGAGCTGTTTTTT CASSRNTGELFF
TRBD1 TRBJ2-7 TRBV10-3 medium-sized TGTGCCATCAGTTGGACAGGATGGGGTTACGAGCAGTACTTC CAISWTGWGYEQYF
NA TRBJ2-5 TRBV28 few TGTGCCAGCAAAGCGGTTCAAGAGACCCAGTACTTC CASKAVQETQYF
NA TRBJ2-1 TRBV20-1 NA TGCAGTGTTTTAGGGGGACGGAGCTCCAACAATGAGCAGTTCTTC CSVLGGRSSNNEQFF
NA TRBJ2-3 TRBV27 many TGTGCCAGCAGGACCGCCACAGGGTCAGATACGCAGTATTTT CASRTATGSDTQYF
TRBD1 TRBJ2-5 TRBV29-1 many TGCAGCGTGGTGACAGGGGCCCAAGAGACCCAGTACTTC CSVVTGAQETQYF
TRBD1 TRBJ2-3 TRBV10-3 many TGTGCCATCGGGGGACAGGTTAAAACGGATACGCAGTATTTT CAIGGQVKTDTQYF
TRBD2 TRBJ2-3 TRBV12-3/TRBV12-4 few TGTGCAAGACACAGGCGAGGGAGGGCCCTCGTAGCAGATACGCAGTATTTT CARHRRGRALVADTQYF
NA TRBJ2-5 TRBV12-3/TRBV12-4 NA TGTACCAGCAGTTCCACCGGGAACATTCAAGAGACCCAGTACTTC CTSSSTGNIQETQYF
NA TRBJ1-1 TRBV6-2/TRBV6-3 NA TGTGCCAGCATTATGGGGTACACTGAAGCTTTCTTT CASIMGYTEAFF
TRBD1 TRBJ2-1 TRBV5-4 NA TGTGCCAGCATCACGGGACAGGGGAATTACAATGAGCAGTTCTTC CASITGQGNYNEQFF